This TCR beta chain was identified during a study of T cells in Graves' hyperthyroidism and ophthalmopathy. Germline loops: CDR1 MDHEN, CDR2 SYDVKM. V gave up 5 bases and J gave up 8 bases, with 18 bases separating them. The CDR3 totals 14 residues. RNA transcripts served as the template for amplifying TCR beta CDR3 regions. The HTBI set primed first-round TCR CDR3 RT-PCR. TCRdb reanalysed the multiplex PCR reads using MiXCR and keeps one entry per CDR3 protein. The table includes almost 350,000 distinct CDR3 sequences, roughly 20% detected once. Sequencing used blood. The rearrangement joins TRBV28 to TRBJ1-1; D gene unclear. The origin of this receptor is a woman between 40 and 55 years old with Graves' ophthalmopathy. The CDR3 spells CASSPLLAVREAFF. CDR3 DNA: TGTGCCAGCAGTCCCCTCCTAGCGGTTAGGGAAGCTTTCTTT.